This T cell receptor beta chain was recovered during a study of Ad26.COV2.S vaccination and SARS-CoV-2 variants. Study-level information: Ad26.COV2.S, an intramuscular injection, was given once or twice 56 days apart. Whole-study results and caveats: Breadth measured for non-spike TCRs was similar across vaccine and placebo recipients.

This clone was detected only a few times. Its matching antigen is unknown. This CDR3 contains 13 residues. Germline assignment: CDR1 DFQATT and CDR2 SNEGSKA (reference sequence). V lost 3 bases to trimming and J lost 6 bases, with 14 bases between them. The method was immunoSEQ multiplex PCR; TCRdb's version includes in-frame clones alone and lacks a portion of them. The data hold approximately 420,000 clones, with 88% observed a single time. Treatment meaning: some 20 received Ad26.COV2.S at low or high dose, single or two shots; about 5 received placebo; per-sample allocation not given. Sampling was done on day 63 after the first vaccine or placebo injection.

The chain links TRBV20-1 to TRBJ2-5; tentatively, D is TRBD2 (5 bases). This clonotype was sampled from a person aged 18 to 65 who received the Ad26.COV2.S COVID-19 vaccine or a placebo. The material was peripheral blood, obtained in a trial of Ad26.COV2.S vaccine versus placebo. The CDR3 bases are TGCAGTGCTAGTATGGCTAGCTTGAAGACCCAGTACTTC. Its protein is CSASMASLKTQYF.